The TCR beta chain described here comes from a study of regulatory T cells in long-lasting Graves disease (dated by TCRdb to the early 2020s). Describing the broader study: In the newly diagnosed Graves' disease group, patients had been taking antithyroid drugs for less than 3 months. Peripheral blood TCR sequencing and RNA sequencing compared persistent Graves' disease patients with newly diagnosed Graves' disease patients. The study took place in China and was registered as a clinical trial. A total of roughly 35 samples underwent TCR sequencing: approximately 13 from persistent and around 20 from newly diagnosed Graves' disease patients.

Libraries came from multiplex PCR. Sequenced using an Illumina HiSeq 4000. iRepertoire HTBI primers and Arm-PCR amplification of CDR3 regions were used to construct TCR beta libraries. Before sequencing, the PCR products went through gel purification. The authors processed their data as follows. Across samples, about 64 TRBV and 15 or so TRBJ segments were identified and used for gene usage analysis of CDR3 amino acid clonotypes. Filtered high-quality paired reads were merged into contigs using COPE and FqMerger. BLAST was used to align contigs to the IMGT TRBV, TRBD and TRBJ reference genes, and CDR3 was defined following IMGT. Any clonotype with a frequency above 0.1% was classified as a highly expanded clone. Repertoire diversity was measured by Shannon entropy, and V-J evenness by the Gini coefficient. Public clonotypes were defined as clonotypes shared by more than one individual. In-frame beta chains were kept once TCRdb had trimmed the public reads at Q25 with fastp and called clones with MiXCR. Rows with one shared CDR3 protein collapse into an entry with the most common genes and DNA. The V and J calls here are based on TCRdb, not the publication. The sample table lists more than 300,000 distinct CDR3 sequences, roughly 16% of them with a count of one. The biggest ten clones account for just over 20% of the sample.

Sequences MDHEN (CDR1) and SYDVKM (CDR2) are obtained from the germline V gene. A distance of 19 bases separates the germline ends of V and J, which lose 6 bases and 2 bases respectively. Including cysteine and phenylalanine, the CDR3 has 16 amino acids. Kept here is only the CDR3 DNA, which spans 48 bases and is read in frame from base 1. Beyond this particular receptor, the publication reports: Because the primary lesion, thyroid tissue, could not be accessed, the study looked at peripheral blood alone. Sequencing and analysis were limited to the TCR beta chain. Preferential use of TRBV28, TRBJ1-2 and TRBJ2-5 was observed in persistent disease, whereas TRBV20-1 and TRBJ2-1 were favored in newly diagnosed disease. The authors acknowledged the small sample size as a limitation that may reduce accuracy. Compared with newly diagnosed patients, persistent Graves' disease patients had lower TCR Shannon entropy and fewer highly expanded clones, which suggests clonal expansion. More public clonotypes were shared among persistent patients (roughly 2,700) than among newly diagnosed patients (roughly 1,000).

The label giving this sample's time point can be read as: newly diagnosed GD, antithyroid drugs for less than 3 months. RNA was extracted from PBMCs in TRIzol for both TCR sequencing and RNA sequencing. The diagnosis of Graves' disease followed American Thyroid Association guidelines. Recruitment of patients was carried out at an endocrinology department in Xi'an, China. Each patient gave approximately 9.7 milliliters of peripheral blood, collected in an EDTA anticoagulant tube. Ficoll Paque Plus density gradient separation was used to isolate PBMCs, and no further T cell sorting was performed. RNA quality was checked with an Agilent 2100 Bioanalyzer and agarose gel, and concentration with a NanoDrop 2000. This clonotype was counted many times. Its antigen remains undetermined. No much larger clone is present one base from it, and per-base qualities are unavailable. These data were likewise used in another study, on T cells in Graves' hyperthyroidism and ophthalmopathy. That second publication adds: A patient counted as having stable Graves' hyperthyroidism if no progression to ophthalmopathy occurred over 18 months of follow-up. Hyperthyroidism patients were aged 18 to 65 years and newly diagnosed, with disease duration of less than 2 months. Patients with uncontrolled infections, other autoimmune diseases, pregnancy or lactation were excluded. Diagnoses were based on clinical symptoms, serum thyroxine and TRAb, thyroid ultrasound and orbital computed tomography. A first-round RT-PCR of the TCR CDR3 used the HTBI primer set with the Qiagen OneStep RT-PCR kit. Blood samples also contained most of the expanded thyroid clonotypes (frequency above 0.001), which suggests that blood repertoires may reflect thyroid immune responses. In cross-validation, a model built on a 13 V-J signature told ophthalmopathy apart from stable hyperthyroidism with approximately 90% sensitivity and about 81% specificity, and in testing the same model reached 80%/75%. In validation, the model predicted progression to ophthalmopathy a median of around 6.5 months before onset, with roughly 71% sensitivity and just under 75% specificity. A discovery cohort of around 100 patients, roughly 45 with Graves' ophthalmopathy and 57 with stable Graves' hyperthyroidism, was used to find distinguishing TCR V-J signatures. Prospective prediction of ophthalmopathy was tested in an independent validation cohort consisting of 18 to 20 hyperthyroidism patients and over 15 patients who later progressed to ophthalmopathy. The roughly 100 discovery patients were randomly split 7:3 into training and test sets. In roughly six Graves' hyperthyroidism patients, the study also compared T-cell repertoires from thyroid tissue with T-cell repertoires from blood. After blood sampling, hyperthyroidism patients were treated with methimazole at a starting dose of 30 mg daily, and ophthalmopathy patients were treated with high-dose intravenous methylprednisolone. Libraries were constructed in a second round of multiplex PCR, after which size selection and purification were carried out. The libraries were sequenced on an Illumina HiSeq2000 using paired-end 100 bp reads. Raw data were processed with SOAPnuke, discarding reads with adapters, uncalled bases, mean Phred below 15, or no exact constant-primer or identifier match. High-quality paired reads were merged with COPE v1.2.5, and unique nucleotide sequences were defined as clonotypes. MiTCR v1.1 was used to align clonotypes to the IMGT TRBV, TRBD and TRBJ reference segments. The analysis was restricted to V-J combinations with a frequency above 0.0001, which together covered about 99% of the repertoires. The TCS score was defined as the ratio of F50 (clonal expansion) to E x V (chaos), calculated using BLOSUM62-based TCRdist between CDR3 peptides within each V-J. Welch's t-statistics and random forest reduced roughly 500 V-J features to 13, which were used in a naive Bayes classifier (R e1071). No statistical method was used to fix the sample size in advance, and group allocation was not hidden from the investigators. According to the paper, TCR Vbeta CDR3 sequencing was carried out on 135 peripheral blood samples, which came from approximately 41 ophthalmopathy, 70 to 80 hyperthyroidism and roughly 17 progressor patients.

The receptor was derived from a woman between 18 and 30 years old with Graves disease. Donor details come from another sample of the same person, matched by shared clones. Sequences were derived from peripheral blood mononuclear cells (PBMCs), sampled at new diagnosis, from a patient treated with antithyroid drugs. The rearrangement joined TRBV28 to TRBJ1-1, with the D segment identity uncertain. The base sequence is TGTGCCAGCAGCCCTGCTAGGTCCAGGCTTAACACTGAAGCTTTCTTT. It translates as CASSPARSRLNTEAFF.